This TCR beta chain stems from a study of OX40 agonist ivuxolimab in advanced cancers. For the study at large: Treatment received earlier with anti-PD-1, anti-PD-L1 or anti-CTLA-4 agents was allowed, and around 40% had some.

Libraries were prepared by immunoSEQ multiplex PCR; TCRdb keeps only in-frame clonotypes and omits some of them. This sample has 40,000 to 55,000 clones; approximately 90% occur once, and the top ten carry 25% to 30%. Details on this clone: The antigen is undetermined.

Patients were excluded for autoimmune disease history or systemic immunosuppression. General study findings and limits: At 0.1 to 3.0 mg/kg and by week 6, clonal expansion occurred in CD4+ and CD8+ blood T cells.

This CDR3 region has 14 residues. V trimming: 3 bases; J trimming: 9 bases; junction bases outside the gene matches: 7. Germline CDR1 and CDR2: PRHDT and FYEKMQ (reference sequence). Sequencing was performed on CD4+ or CD8+ T cells sorted from blood, taken in a trial of the OX40 agonist ivuxolimab. V gene TRBV13 combines with J gene TRBJ2-1, with 8 bases identical to TRBD2. The receptor comes from an adult with an advanced solid tumor such as melanoma, head and neck, liver or kidney cancer. The CDR3 nucleotides are TGTGCCAGCAGCTTCGCGGGAGGCGGGGGTGAGCAGTTCTTC. This encodes CASSFAGGGGEQFF.